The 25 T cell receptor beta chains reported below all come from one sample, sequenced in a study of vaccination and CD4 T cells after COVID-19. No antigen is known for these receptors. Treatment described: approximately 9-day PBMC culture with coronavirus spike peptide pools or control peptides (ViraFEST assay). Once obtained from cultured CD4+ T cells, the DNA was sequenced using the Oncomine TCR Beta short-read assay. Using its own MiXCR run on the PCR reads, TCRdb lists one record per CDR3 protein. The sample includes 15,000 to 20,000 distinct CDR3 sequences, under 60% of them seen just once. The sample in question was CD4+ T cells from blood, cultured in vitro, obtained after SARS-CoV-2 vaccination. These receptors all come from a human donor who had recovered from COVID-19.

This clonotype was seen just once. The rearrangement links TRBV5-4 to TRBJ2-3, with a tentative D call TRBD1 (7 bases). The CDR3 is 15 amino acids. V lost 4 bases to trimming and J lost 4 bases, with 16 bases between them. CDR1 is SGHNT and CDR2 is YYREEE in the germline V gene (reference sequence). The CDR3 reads CASSGRDRQPDTQYF. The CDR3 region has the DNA TGTGCCAGCAGCGGGCGGGACAGACAACCAGATACGCAGTATTTT.

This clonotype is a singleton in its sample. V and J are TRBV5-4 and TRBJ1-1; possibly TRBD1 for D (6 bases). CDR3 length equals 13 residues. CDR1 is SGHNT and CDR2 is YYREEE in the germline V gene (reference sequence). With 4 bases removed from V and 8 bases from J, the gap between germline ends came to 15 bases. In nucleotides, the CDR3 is TGTGCCAGCAGCCCGACGGGGGCCGGGGAAGCTTTCTTT. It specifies CASSPTGAGEAFF.

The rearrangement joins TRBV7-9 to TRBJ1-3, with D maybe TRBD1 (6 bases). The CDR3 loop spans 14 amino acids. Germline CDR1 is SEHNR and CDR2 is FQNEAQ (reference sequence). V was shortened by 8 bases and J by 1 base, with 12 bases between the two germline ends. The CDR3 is CASVLTGSGNTIYF. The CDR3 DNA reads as TGTGCCAGCGTCTTAACAGGGTCTGGAAACACCATATATTTT.

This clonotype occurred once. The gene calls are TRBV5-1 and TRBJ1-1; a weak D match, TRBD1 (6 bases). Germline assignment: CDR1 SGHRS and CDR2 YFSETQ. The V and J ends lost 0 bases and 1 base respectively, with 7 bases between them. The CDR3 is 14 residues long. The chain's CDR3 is CASSLVQGNTEAFF. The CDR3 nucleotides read TGCGCCAGCAGCTTGGTACAGGGGAACACTGAAGCTTTCTTT.

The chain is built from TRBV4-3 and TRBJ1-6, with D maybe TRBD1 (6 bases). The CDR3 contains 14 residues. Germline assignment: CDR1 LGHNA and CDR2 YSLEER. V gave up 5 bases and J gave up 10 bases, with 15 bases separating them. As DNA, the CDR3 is TGCGCCAGCAGCGTACAGGGAGTGAACTCACCCCTCCACTTT. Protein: CASSVQGVNSPLHF.

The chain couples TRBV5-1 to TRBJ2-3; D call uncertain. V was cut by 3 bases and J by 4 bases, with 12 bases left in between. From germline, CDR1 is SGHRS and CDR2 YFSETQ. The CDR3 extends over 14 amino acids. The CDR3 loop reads CASSSPTGPDTQYF. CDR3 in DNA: TGCGCCAGCAGCTCTCCGACGGGCCCAGATACGCAGTATTTT.

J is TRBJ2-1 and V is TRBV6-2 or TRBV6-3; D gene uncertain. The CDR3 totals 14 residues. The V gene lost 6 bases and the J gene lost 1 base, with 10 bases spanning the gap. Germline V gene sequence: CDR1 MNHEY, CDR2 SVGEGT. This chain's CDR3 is CASSPDGSYNEQFF. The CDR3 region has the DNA TGTGCCAGCAGCCCGGACGGTTCCTACAATGAGCAGTTCTTC.

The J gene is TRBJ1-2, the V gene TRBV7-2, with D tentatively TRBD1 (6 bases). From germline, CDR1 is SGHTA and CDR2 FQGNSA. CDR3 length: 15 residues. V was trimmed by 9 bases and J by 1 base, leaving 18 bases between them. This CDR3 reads CASQWGAGSNYGYTF. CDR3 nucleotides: TGTGCCAGTCAATGGGGGGCGGGTAGTAACTATGGCTACACCTTC.

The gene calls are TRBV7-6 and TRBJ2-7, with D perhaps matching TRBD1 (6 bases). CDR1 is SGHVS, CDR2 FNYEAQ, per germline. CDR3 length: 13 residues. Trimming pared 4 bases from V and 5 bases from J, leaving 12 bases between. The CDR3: CASSYGQNDEQYF. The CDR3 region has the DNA TGTGCCAGCAGCTATGGACAGAACGACGAGCAGTACTTC.

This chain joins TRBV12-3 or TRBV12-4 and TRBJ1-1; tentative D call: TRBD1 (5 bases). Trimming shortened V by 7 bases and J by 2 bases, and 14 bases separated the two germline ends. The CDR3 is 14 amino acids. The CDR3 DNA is TGTGCCAGCACTTCCGGGACGGCAAACACTGAAGCTTTCTTT. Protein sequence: CASTSGTANTEAFF.

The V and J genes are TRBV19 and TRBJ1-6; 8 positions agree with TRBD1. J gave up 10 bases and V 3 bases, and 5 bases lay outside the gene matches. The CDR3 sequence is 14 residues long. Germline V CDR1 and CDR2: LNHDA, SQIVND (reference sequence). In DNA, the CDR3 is TGTGCCAGTAGTATGGACAGGGACGGCTCACCCCTCCACTTT. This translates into CASSMDRDGSPLHF. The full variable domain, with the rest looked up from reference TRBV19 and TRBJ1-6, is DGGITQSPKYLFRKEGQNVTLSCEQNLNHDAMYWYRQDPGQGLRLIYYSQIVNDFQKGDIAEGYSVSREKKESFPLTVTSAQKNPTAFYLCASSMDRDGSPLHFGNGTRLTVT.

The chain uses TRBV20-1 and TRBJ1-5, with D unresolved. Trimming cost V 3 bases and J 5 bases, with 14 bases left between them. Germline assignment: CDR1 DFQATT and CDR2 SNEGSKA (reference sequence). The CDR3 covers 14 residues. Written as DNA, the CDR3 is TGCAGTGCTAGGGAGAGAAAAGTCTATCAGCCCCAGCATTTT. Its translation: CSARERKVYQPQHF.

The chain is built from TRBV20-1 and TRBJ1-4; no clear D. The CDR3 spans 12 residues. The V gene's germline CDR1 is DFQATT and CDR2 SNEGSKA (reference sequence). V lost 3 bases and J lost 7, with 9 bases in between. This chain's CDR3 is CSARNIGEKLFF. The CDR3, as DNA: TGCAGTGCTAGGAACATAGGTGAAAAACTGTTTTTT.

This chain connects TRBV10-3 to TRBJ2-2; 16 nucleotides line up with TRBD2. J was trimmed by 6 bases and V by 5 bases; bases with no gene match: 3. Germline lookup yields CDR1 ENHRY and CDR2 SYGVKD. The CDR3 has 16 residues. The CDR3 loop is CAISPGLAGGPGELFF. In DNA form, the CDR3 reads TGTGCCATCAGTCCGGGACTAGCGGGAGGGCCCGGGGAGCTGTTTTTT.

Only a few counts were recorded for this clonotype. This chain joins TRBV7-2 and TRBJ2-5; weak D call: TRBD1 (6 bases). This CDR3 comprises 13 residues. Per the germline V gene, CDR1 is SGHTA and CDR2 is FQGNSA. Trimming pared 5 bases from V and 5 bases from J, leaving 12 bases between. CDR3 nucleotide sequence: TGTGCCAGCAGCCTTGGGGGCCTCGAGACCCAGTACTTC. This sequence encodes CASSLGGLETQYF.

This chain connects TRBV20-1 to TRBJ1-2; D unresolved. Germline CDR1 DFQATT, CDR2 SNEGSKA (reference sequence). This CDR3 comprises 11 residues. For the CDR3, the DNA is TGCGGTTCTAAAGCTAACTATGGCTACACCTTC. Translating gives CGSKANYGYTF.

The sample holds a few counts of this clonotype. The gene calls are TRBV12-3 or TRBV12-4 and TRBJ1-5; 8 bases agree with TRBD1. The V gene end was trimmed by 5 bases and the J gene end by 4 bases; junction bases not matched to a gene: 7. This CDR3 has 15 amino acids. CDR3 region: CASSRGQGRNQPQHF. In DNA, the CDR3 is TGTGCCAGCAGTCGCGGACAGGGCAGAAATCAGCCCCAGCATTTT.

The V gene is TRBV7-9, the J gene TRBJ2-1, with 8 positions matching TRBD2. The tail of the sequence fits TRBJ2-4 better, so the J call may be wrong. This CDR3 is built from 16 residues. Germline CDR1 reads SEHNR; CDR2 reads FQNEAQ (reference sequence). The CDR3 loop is CASSLVSGTKLRDQYF. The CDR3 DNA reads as TGTGCCAGCAGCTTAGTTAGCGGGACCAAGCTACGAGATCAGTACTTC.

DNA for the CDR3: TGTGCCAGTAGTATGGAGGGATCTGATCAGCCCCAGCATTTT. Its protein product is CASSMEGSDQPQHF. The V call is TRBV19, the J call TRBJ1-5; D is uncertain. The ends were cut back, 3 bases at V and 5 bases at J, with 11 bases in the middle. This CDR3 region has 14 residues. Germline V gene data show CDR1 as LNHDA and CDR2 as SQIVND (reference sequence).

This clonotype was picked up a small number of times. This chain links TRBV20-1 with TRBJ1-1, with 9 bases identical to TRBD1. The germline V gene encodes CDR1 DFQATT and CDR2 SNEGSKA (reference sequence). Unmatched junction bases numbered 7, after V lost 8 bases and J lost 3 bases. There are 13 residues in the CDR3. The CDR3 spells CSLNRDRDTEAFF. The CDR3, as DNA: TGCAGTCTCAACCGGGACAGGGACACTGAAGCTTTCTTT.

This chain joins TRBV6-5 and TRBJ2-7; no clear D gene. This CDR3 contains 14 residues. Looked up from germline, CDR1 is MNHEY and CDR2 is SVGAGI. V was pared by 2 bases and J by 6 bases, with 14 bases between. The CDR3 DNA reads TGTGCCAGCAGTTACGGGCAGACTCCTAGCGAGCAGTACTTC. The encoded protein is CASSYGQTPSEQYF.

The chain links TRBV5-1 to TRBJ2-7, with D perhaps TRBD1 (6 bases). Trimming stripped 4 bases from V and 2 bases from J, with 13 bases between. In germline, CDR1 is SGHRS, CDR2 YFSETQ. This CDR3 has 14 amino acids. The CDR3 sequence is CASSRDKLTYEQYF. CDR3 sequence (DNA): TGCGCCAGCAGCAGGGACAAATTGACCTACGAGCAGTACTTC.

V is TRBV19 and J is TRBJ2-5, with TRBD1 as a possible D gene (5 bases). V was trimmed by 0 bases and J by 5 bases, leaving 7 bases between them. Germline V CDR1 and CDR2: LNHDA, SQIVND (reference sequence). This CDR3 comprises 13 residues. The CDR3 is CASSIDRGETQYF. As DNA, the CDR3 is TGTGCCAGTAGTATAGATAGGGGCGAGACCCAGTACTTC.

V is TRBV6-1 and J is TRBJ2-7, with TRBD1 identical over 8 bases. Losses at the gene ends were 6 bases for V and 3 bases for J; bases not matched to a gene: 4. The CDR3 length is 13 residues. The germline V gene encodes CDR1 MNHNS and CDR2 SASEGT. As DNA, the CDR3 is TGTGCCAGCAGGGGGGACAGGCACTACGAGCAGTACTTC. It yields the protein CASRGDRHYEQYF.

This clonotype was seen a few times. The CDR3 nucleotides are TGTGCCTGGAGTGTAGTCCACCGGAACACTGAAGCTTTCTTT. Encoded protein: CAWSVVHRNTEAFF. The V gene is TRBV30, the J gene TRBJ1-1; no reliable D call. Germline V gene sequence: CDR1 GTSNPN, CDR2 SVGIG (reference sequence). The CDR3 consists of 14 residues. V lost 0 bases and J lost 1, with 9 bases in between.